Following are 29 T cell receptor beta chains from one sample sequenced in a study of T cells in localized non-small cell lung cancer. Clones were sequenced by immunoSEQ multiplex PCR, and TCRdb holds only the in-frame ones, with some missing. The sample holds about 59,000 clones, roughly 92% seen once. The input for sequencing was peripheral blood, taken before any cancer treatment. The receptor source for this set is a man aged 35-75 years with stage I lung adenocarcinoma.

This sequence joins TRBV6-1 and TRBJ2-1; either TRBD1 or TRBD2 may fit D (5 bases each). V lost 8 bases, J lost 7 bases, and 18 bases lay in between. The CDR3 has 14 residues. Germline-derived CDR1 and CDR2 are MNHNS and SASEGT. The CDR3 loop reads CASSEPGTRNEQFF. The DNA of the CDR3 is TGTGCCAGCTCAGAACCCGGGACCCGGAATGAGCAGTTCTTC.

This clone was counted once. The gene calls are TRBV19 and TRBJ2-2, with D perhaps TRBD1 or TRBD2 (7 bases each). The CDR3 loop spans 15 amino acids. Trimming left V 9 bases short and J 5 bases short, with 19 bases between. Germline CDR1 reads LNHDA; CDR2 reads SQIVND (reference sequence). The CDR3 loop is CASRPGRTGTGELFF. CDR3 sequence (DNA): TGTGCCAGCCGTCCCGGGAGGACAGGAACCGGGGAGCTGTTTTTT.

This clone was recorded only once. The chain recombines TRBV10-3 with TRBJ1-3; D gene uncertain. The V end lost 0 bases, the J end lost 0 bases, and 12 bases lay between the germline ends. CDR1 and CDR2 from the germline V gene are ENHRY and SYGVKD. The CDR3 loop spans 17 amino acids. For the CDR3, the DNA is TGTGCCATCAGTGAGTCCGGAACAACCTACTCTGGAAACACCATATATTTT. Its translation: CAISESGTTYSGNTIYF.

The rearrangement links TRBV7-9 to TRBJ2-7, with 8 bases matching TRBD2. Germline CDR1 is SEHNR and CDR2 is FQNEAQ (reference sequence). The CDR3 runs to 14 residues. Trimming at V came to 4 bases and at J to 2 bases, leaving 4 bases not matched to a gene. In DNA, the CDR3 is TGTGCCAGCAGCTCCGGGGGGGAGGCCTACGAGCAGTACTTC. Its translation is CASSSGGEAYEQYF.

The chain combines TRBV7-8 with TRBJ2-3, with D possibly being TRBD1 (6 bases). The V and J ends lost 5 bases and 6 bases respectively, with 15 bases between them. Germline V gene lookup returns CDR1 SGHVS and CDR2 FQNEAQ. The CDR3 spans 14 residues. The CDR3 here is CASSLGGSMDTQYF. The CDR3 DNA is TGTGCCAGCAGCCTAGGGGGTAGCATGGATACGCAGTATTTT. The full variable domain, with the rest looked up from reference TRBV7-8 and TRBJ2-3, is GAGVSQSPRYKVAKRGQDVALRCDPISGHVSLFWYQQALGQGPEFLTYFQNEAQLDKSGLPSDRFFAERPEGSVSTLKIQRTQQEDSAVYLCASSLGGSMDTQYFGPGTRLTVL.

The V and J genes are TRBV4-1 and TRBJ2-5; 8 bases map to TRBD1. The V and J ends lost 1 base and 2 bases, in that order; junction bases with no gene match: 9. Per the germline V gene, CDR1 is MGHRA and CDR2 is YSYEKL. CDR3 size: 17 residues. CDR3 protein: CASSQVPGGRSQETQYF. The CDR3 DNA sequence: TGCGCCAGCAGCCAAGTTCCAGGGGGCAGATCGCAAGAGACCCAGTACTTC.

The chain employs TRBV6-5 and TRBJ2-7; possibly TRBD1 for D (5 bases). CDR3 length: 15 amino acids. The germline gives CDR1 MNHEY, CDR2 SVGAGI. Trimming took off 4 bases at V and 0 bases at J, with 13 bases between the two ends. CDR3 loop: CASSFYVRDSYEQYF. In DNA, the CDR3 is TGTGCCAGCAGTTTTTACGTCAGGGACTCCTACGAGCAGTACTTC.

The chain joins TRBV28 to TRBJ2-7; a possible D gene is TRBD1 (6 bases). Deletions cut 1 base from V and 4 bases from J, with 8 bases between. Germline V gene lookup returns CDR1 MDHEN and CDR2 SYDVKM. The CDR3 contains 13 residues. The CDR3 spells CASSLLQGYEQYF. The CDR3 DNA reads TGTGCCAGCAGTTTATTACAGGGTTACGAGCAGTACTTC. The whole variable domain, filled in from reference TRBV28 and TRBJ2-7, reads DVKVTQSSRYLVKRTGEKVFLECVQDMDHENMFWYRQDPGLGLRLIYFSYDVKMKEKGDIPEGYSVSREKKERFSLILESASTNQTSMYLCASSLLQGYEQYFGPGTRLTVT.

V gene TRBV14 combines with J gene TRBJ1-2; D unclear. CDR1 and CDR2 from the germline V gene are SGHDN and FVKESK. The ends were cut back, 0 bases at V and 9 bases at J, with 14 bases in the middle. This CDR3 has 14 residues. The CDR3 reads CASSQEDLPLRYTF. CDR3 in DNA: TGTGCCAGCAGCCAAGAGGACCTTCCGCTACGCTACACCTTC.

The chain links TRBV9 to TRBJ2-2, with 7 bases lining up with TRBD1. The J segment lost 5 bases and the V segment lost 2 bases, leaving 15 bases of the junction unmatched. CDR3 length equals 18 residues. Germline V CDR1 and CDR2: SGDLS, YYNGEE. The CDR3 nucleotides are TGTGCCAGCAGCGTGGCATATTGGGCCAGGGGGAGAACCGGGGAGCTGTTTTTT. This translates into CASSVAYWARGRTGELFF.

V gene TRBV27 combines with J gene TRBJ2-7, with 9 positions matching TRBD2. The CDR3 sequence is 14 residues long. CDR1 is MNHEY, CDR2 SMNVEV, per germline (reference sequence). V trimming: 2 bases; J trimming: 7 bases; junction bases outside the gene matches: 6. The CDR3 region has the DNA TGTGCCAGCAGTTTAGCGGGAGGGCCTCGTGAGCAGTACTTC. Translating it yields CASSLAGGPREQYF.

This chain joins TRBV6-5 and TRBJ2-7, with D uncertain. V was shortened by 0 bases and J by 7 bases, with 16 bases between the two germline ends. Germline V gene data show CDR1 as MNHEY and CDR2 as SVGAGI. This CDR3 comprises 15 residues. The CDR3 loop is CASSYSIDSPREQYF. In DNA, the CDR3 is TGTGCCAGCAGTTACTCGATAGACTCCCCCAGGGAGCAGTACTTC.

This chain connects TRBV11-2 to TRBJ2-7; D is ambiguous. CDR1 and CDR2 (germline): SGHAT, FQNNGV. V dropped 0 bases and J dropped 2 bases, with 8 bases sitting between them. The CDR3 has 14 amino acids. As DNA, the CDR3 is TGTGCCAGCAGCTTAGAAACTCTGGCCTACGAGCAGTACTTC. It specifies CASSLETLAYEQYF.

This sequence joins TRBV6-4 and TRBJ2-2, with TRBD2 matching 7 bases. Per germline, CDR1 MRHNA and CDR2 SNTAGT. This CDR3 is 16 amino acids long. J was trimmed by 5 bases and V by 2 bases; bases with no gene match: 8. In DNA form, the CDR3 reads TGTGCCAGCAGTGACGGTGTGGCGGGAGATACCGGGGAGCTGTTTTTT. Translated, it gives CASSDGVAGDTGELFF.

The chain carries TRBV2 and TRBJ1-5, with D possibly being TRBD1 (5 bases). Germline values: CDR1 SNHLY, CDR2 FYNNEI. The CDR3 has 16 residues. Trimming stripped 5 bases from V and 1 base from J, with 15 bases between. The CDR3 loop reads CASSPRGGVSNQPQHF. The CDR3 nucleotides read TGTGCCAGCAGTCCCCGAGGAGGGGTAAGCAATCAGCCCCAGCATTTT.

The V call is TRBV6-5, the J call TRBJ1-5; 10 nucleotides match TRBD1. In germline, CDR1 is MNHEY, CDR2 SVGAGI. CDR3 length: 14 residues. Losses at the gene ends were 4 bases for V and 6 bases for J; bases not matched to a gene: 3. The CDR3 region has the DNA TGTGCCAGCAGTTCGGGACAGGGGTCTCAGCCCCAGCATTTT. Translation: CASSSGQGSQPQHF.

The table lists this clone with a count of one. This rearrangement joins TRBV14 to TRBJ1-5, with 10 bases aligning to TRBD1. The CDR3 is 18 amino acids. The V and J ends lost 0 bases and 6 bases, in that order; junction bases with no gene match: 11. Germline-derived CDR1 and CDR2 are SGHDN and FVKESK. DNA of the CDR3: TGTGCCAGCAGCCAAGATTCAGACAGGGGGCGACGCGGTCAGCCCCAGCATTTT. Amino acids: CASSQDSDRGRRGQPQHF.

The chain employs TRBV4-1 and TRBJ1-1; unclear D gene. The germline V and J ends were trimmed by 4 bases and 1 base, with 13 bases remaining between them. The V gene's germline CDR1 is MGHRA and CDR2 YSYEKL. The CDR3 spans 15 residues. The CDR3 bases are TGCGCCAGCAGCCTCATAGGACCGGGGAACACTGAAGCTTTCTTT. Translated, it gives CASSLIGPGNTEAFF.

The J gene is TRBJ1-3, the V gene TRBV6-1; D ambiguous. Germline loops: CDR1 MNHNS, CDR2 SASEGT. The V gene lost 8 bases and the J gene lost 0 bases, with 11 bases spanning the gap. This CDR3 has 14 amino acids. CDR3 nucleotide sequence: TGTGCCAGCGTTTGGGAAAGCTCTGGAAACACCATATATTTT. Translating gives CASVWESSGNTIYF.

J is TRBJ2-7 and V is TRBV11-3, with TRBD2 matching 7 bases. This CDR3 has 20 residues. In germline, CDR1 is SGHNT, CDR2 YENEEA. V shed 0 bases, J shed 3 bases, and the junction held 20 bases outside the gene matches. The CDR3 reads CASSLDRGTSATSRNYEQYF. In DNA form, the CDR3 reads TGTGCCAGCAGCTTAGATCGGGGTACTAGCGCAACTTCTCGAAACTACGAGCAGTACTTC. Filled out from reference TRBV11-3 and TRBJ2-7, the complete variable domain reads EAGVVQSPRYKIIEKKQPVAFWCNPISGHNTLYWYLQNLGQGPELLIRYENEEAVDDSQLPKDRFSAERLKGVDSTLKIQPAELGDSAVYLCASSLDRGTSATSRNYEQYFGPGTRLTVT.

The chain recombines TRBV7-2 with TRBJ2-1; D unresolved. From germline, CDR1 is SGHTA and CDR2 FQGNSA. CDR3 size: 14 residues. V lost 2 bases and J 0 bases, leaving 5 bases between the germline ends. CDR3 region: CASSLSVSYNEQFF. CDR3 DNA sequence: TGTGCCAGCAGCTTATCTGTCTCCTACAATGAGCAGTTCTTC.

This chain uses TRBV7-8 with TRBJ2-7; D gene unclear. Germline values: CDR1 SGHVS, CDR2 FQNEAQ. CDR3 length: 12 amino acids. The ends were cut back, 1 base at V and 8 bases at J, with 9 bases in the middle. CDR3 nucleotides: TGTGCCAGCAGCTTAGAAGGGTTTAAGCAGTACTTC. It specifies CASSLEGFKQYF.

This chain links TRBV29-1 with TRBJ1-1, with 7 nucleotides matching TRBD1. CDR1 and CDR2 from the germline V gene are SQVTM and ANQGSEA. This CDR3 spans 13 amino acids. V dropped 6 bases and J dropped 1; count of bases not matched to a gene: 5. This CDR3 reads CSVFDRANTEAFF. The CDR3 DNA sequence: TGCAGCGTCTTCGACAGGGCGAACACTGAAGCTTTCTTT.

The chain links TRBV28 to TRBJ1-1, with D uncertain. The germline V gene encodes CDR1 MDHEN and CDR2 SYDVKM. The CDR3 runs to 12 residues. Trimming cost V 6 bases and J 5 bases, with 10 bases left between them. The DNA for the CDR3 is TGTGCCAGCAGCCGAGCGGGGACTGAAGCTTTCTTT. Translated, it gives CASSRAGTEAFF.

The V and J genes are TRBV11-3 and TRBJ2-1; D might be TRBD1 (5 bases). CDR1 and CDR2 from the germline V gene are SGHNT and YENEEA. Trimming took off 2 bases at V and 8 bases at J, with 10 bases between the two ends. The CDR3 has 13 residues. CDR3: CASSLKGADEQFF. The CDR3 DNA reads TGTGCCAGCAGCTTAAAAGGGGCGGATGAGCAGTTCTTC.

DNA for the CDR3: TGTGCCAGCAGCCTTTGGGGGGACAGAAACATTCAGTACTTC. Translation gives CASSLWGDRNIQYF. V gene TRBV5-4 combines with J gene TRBJ2-4, with D possibly being TRBD1 (7 bases). Per germline, CDR1 SGHNT and CDR2 YYREEE (reference sequence). Trimming stripped 4 bases from V and 6 bases from J, with 14 bases between. CDR3 length equals 14 residues.

This chain uses TRBV27 with TRBJ2-2; D may be TRBD2 (5 bases). CDR1 MNHEY and CDR2 SMNVEV come from the germline V gene (reference sequence). V shed 3 bases and J shed 5 bases, with 13 bases lying between them. The CDR3 is made up of 15 amino acids. The CDR3 sequence is CASSFQSRRTGELFF. CDR3 coding DNA: TGTGCCAGCAGTTTCCAATCCCGGAGGACCGGGGAGCTGTTTTTT.

V and J are TRBV5-1 and TRBJ2-3; the D gene is possibly TRBD1 (5 bases). This CDR3 is built from 15 residues. V was cut by 0 bases and J by 2 bases, with 10 bases left in between. The germline V gene encodes CDR1 SGHRS and CDR2 YFSETQ. CDR3 in amino acids: CASSLVVGDTDTQYF. In DNA form, the CDR3 reads TGCGCCAGCAGCTTGGTGGTAGGGGACACAGATACGCAGTATTTT.

The V gene is TRBV4-2, the J gene TRBJ2-3, with TRBD2 matching 9 bases. V dropped 4 bases and J dropped 4; count of bases not matched to a gene: 9. The CDR3 consists of 16 residues. Germline CDR1 LGHNA, CDR2 YNFKEQ. CDR3 region: CASSPTIAGEADTQYF. The CDR3 coding sequence is TGTGCCAGCAGCCCCACCATAGCGGGAGAGGCAGATACGCAGTATTTT.